These 19 T cell receptor beta chains were all obtained from the same sample, sequenced in a study of blood T cell repertoires in COVID-19. TCRdb keeps only in-frame clones here, not all; method: immunoSEQ multiplex PCR. The data contain roughly 500,000 clones, around nine tenths of them singletons. Sequencing was performed on PBMCs or T cells enriched from blood (not recorded which). The source of these receptors is a woman aged 40 to 50 who had recovered from COVID-19.

The V call is TRBV7-2, the J call TRBJ1-3, with 7 bases lining up with TRBD1. Germline V gene sequence: CDR1 SGHTA, CDR2 FQGNSA. CDR3 size: 15 residues. J gave up 1 base and V 2 bases, and 2 bases lay outside the gene matches. In nucleotides, the CDR3 is TGTGCCAGCAGCTTAAGGGGGCCGTCTGGAAACACCATATATTTT. Its protein product is CASSLRGPSGNTIYF.

The V call is TRBV30, the J call TRBJ2-2; 10 bases line up with TRBD1. There are 15 residues in the CDR3. CDR1 is GTSNPN and CDR2 is SVGIG in the germline V gene (reference sequence). The V segment lost 2 bases and the J segment 6 bases; nucleotides outside the gene matches: 6. The CDR3: CAWSLGTGVSGELFF. As DNA, the CDR3 is TGTGCCTGGAGTCTTGGGACAGGGGTCTCCGGGGAGCTGTTTTTT.

The chain couples TRBV19 to TRBJ1-2; D gene ambiguous. The CDR3 covers 11 residues. Germline CDR1 reads LNHDA; CDR2 reads SQIVND (reference sequence). V lost 5 bases to trimming and J lost 9 bases, with 10 bases between them. This CDR3 is CASSAAESYTF. CDR3 nucleotide sequence: TGTGCCAGTAGTGCGGCGGAGAGCTACACCTTC.

The chain is built from TRBV2 and TRBJ2-3; 7 positions match TRBD1. The length of the CDR3 is 16 residues. Germline V CDR1 and CDR2: SNHLY, FYNNEI. V lost 6 bases, J lost 14 bases, and 23 bases stayed unmatched. The CDR3 loop is CASRPGLLLTGRLTYF. DNA for the CDR3: TGTGCCAGCAGACCTGGCCTACTTCTGACAGGGCGGTTAACGTATTTT.

The V gene is TRBV9, the J gene TRBJ2-7; the match to TRBD1 covers 12 bases. There are 16 residues in the CDR3. CDR1 and CDR2 from the germline V gene are SGDLS and YYNGEE. The J segment lost 7 bases and the V segment lost 4 bases, leaving 12 bases of the junction unmatched. CDR3 amino acids: CASSPPRGTGGSEQYF. In DNA, the CDR3 is TGTGCCAGCAGCCCTCCCAGGGGGACAGGGGGCAGTGAGCAGTACTTC.

V and J are TRBV7-9 and TRBJ1-1; maybe TRBD1 (5 bases). Germline CDR1 reads SEHNR; CDR2 reads FQNEAQ (reference sequence). Trimming pared 10 bases from V and 2 bases from J, leaving 11 bases between. The CDR3 is 12 residues long. The DNA of the CDR3 is TGTGCCAACTCGGACAAAAACACTGAAGCTTTCTTT. It yields the protein CANSDKNTEAFF.

The V gene is TRBV30, the J gene TRBJ1-1; weak D call: TRBD1 (5 bases). The CDR3 runs 14 residues. Germline values: CDR1 GTSNPN, CDR2 SVGIG (reference sequence). V shed 0 bases and J shed 7 bases, with 15 bases lying between them. Written as DNA, the CDR3 is TGTGCCTGGAGTGTGTTCGGGCAGGGAATTGAAGCTTTCTTT. Translated: CAWSVFGQGIEAFF.

The rearrangement uses TRBV5-8 and TRBJ2-7; 7 bases fit TRBD1. Germline V gives CDR1 SGHTS, CDR2 YDEGEE. The CDR3 is 14 residues long. V was pared by 0 bases and J by 2 bases, with 2 bases of the junction left unmatched. The CDR3 loop is CASSLGQGPYEQYF. The CDR3 DNA reads TGTGCCAGCAGCTTGGGACAGGGTCCCTACGAGCAGTACTTC.

The chain links TRBV5-6 to TRBJ2-3; 7 bases fit TRBD2. In germline, CDR1 is SGHDT, CDR2 YYEEEE. With V trimmed by 4 bases and J by 5 bases, 1 base remained unmatched. This CDR3 region has 12 residues. CDR3 nucleotide sequence: TGTGCCAGCAGCCGGGGGGTAGATACGCAGTATTTT. Amino acids: CASSRGVDTQYF.

This chain uses TRBV5-4 with TRBJ2-3; a weak D match, TRBD1 (7 bases). Trimming pared 0 bases from V and 6 bases from J, leaving 14 bases between. This CDR3 region has 15 residues. Germline V gene data show CDR1 as SGHNT and CDR2 as YYREEE (reference sequence). The CDR3 here is CASSLAGGGGDTQYF. In DNA, the CDR3 is TGTGCCAGCAGCTTGGCTGGAGGGGGCGGTGATACGCAGTATTTT.

The V call is TRBV15, the J call TRBJ1-2; D is unresolved. The germline gives CDR1 LNHNV, CDR2 YYDKDF (reference sequence). There are 13 residues in the CDR3. The ends were cut back, 1 base at V and 5 bases at J, with 8 bases in the middle. The CDR3 reads CATSRGTFYGYTF. The CDR3, as DNA: TGTGCCACCAGCAGAGGGACTTTTTATGGCTACACCTTC. Together with reference TRBV15 and TRBJ1-2, the CDR3 gives the full variable domain: DAMVIQNPRYQVTQFGKPVTLSCSQTLNHNVMYWYQQKSSQAPKLLFHYYDKDFNNEADTPDNFQSRRPNTSFCFLDIRSPGLGDTAMYLCATSRGTFYGYTFGSGTRLTVV.

V is TRBV6-6 and J is TRBJ2-7; tentatively, D is TRBD1 (5 bases). V was cut by 7 bases and J by 6 bases, with 16 bases left in between. Germline V gives CDR1 MNHNY, CDR2 SVGAGI (reference sequence). CDR3 length equals 13 residues. CDR3 DNA: TGTGCCAGCATCCGACAGAAGGGGCTCGAGCAGTACTTC. It is translated as CASIRQKGLEQYF.

The gene calls are TRBV7-8 and TRBJ2-1, with D possibly being TRBD1 (5 bases). With 6 bases removed from V and 8 bases from J, the gap between germline ends came to 20 bases. The CDR3 runs 15 residues. In germline, CDR1 is SGHVS, CDR2 FQNEAQ. CDR3 sequence: CASSSLGRRVHEQFF. Written as DNA, the CDR3 is TGTGCCAGCAGTTCACTGGGGCGCCGGGTCCATGAGCAGTTCTTC.

The chain employs TRBV18 and TRBJ2-1, with D possibly being TRBD2 (6 bases). The CDR3 length is 13 residues. Trimming removed 0 bases at V and 7 bases at J, with 7 bases between. Per germline, CDR1 KGHSH and CDR2 LQKENI. The CDR3 DNA reads TGTGCCAGCTCACCACCCGCGGGGAATGAGCAGTTCTTC. Translating gives CASSPPAGNEQFF.

V is TRBV10-3 and J is TRBJ2-4, with D possibly matching TRBD2 (6 bases). Trimming removed 0 bases from V and 2 bases from J, with 14 bases in between. Looked up from germline, CDR1 is ENHRY and CDR2 is SYGVKD. This CDR3 spans 17 amino acids. The CDR3 is CAISESFDGTPKNIQYF. As DNA, the CDR3 is TGTGCCATCAGTGAGTCCTTCGACGGGACTCCCAAAAACATTCAGTACTTC.

The rearrangement joins TRBV7-9 to TRBJ1-5; 8 bases fit TRBD1. This CDR3 spans 14 amino acids. Per the germline V gene, CDR1 is SEHNR and CDR2 is FQNEAQ (reference sequence). The V gene end was trimmed by 7 bases and the J gene end by 3 bases; junction bases not matched to a gene: 5. The CDR3 coding sequence is TGTGCCAGCACAACAGGGGGAAACAATCAGCCCCAGCATTTT. Translated, it gives CASTTGGNNQPQHF.

The chain uses TRBV2 and TRBJ2-1; D unclear. Trimming took off 1 base at V and 5 bases at J, with 9 bases between the two ends. The CDR3 has 14 residues. Germline CDR1 and CDR2: SNHLY and FYNNEI. CDR3 coding DNA: TGTGCCAGCAGTGAAGGGCCCTTTAACAATGAGCAGTTCTTC. It yields the protein CASSEGPFNNEQFF. The full variable domain, rest sourced from reference TRBV2 and TRBJ2-1, is EPEVTQTPSHQVTQMGQEVILRCVPISNHLYFYWYRQILGQKVEFLVSFYNNEISEKSEIFDDQFSVERPDGSNFTLKIRSTKLEDSAMYFCASSEGPFNNEQFFGPGTRLTVL.

The gene calls are TRBV19 and TRBJ1-4; D is unresolved. This CDR3 comprises 8 residues. Between the trimmed V and J ends, which lost 10 bases and 15 bases, there was a span of 9 bases. In germline, CDR1 is LNHDA, CDR2 SQIVND (reference sequence). The CDR3 spells CATPGVFF. CDR3 DNA: TGTGCCACCCCTGGAGTGTTTTTT.

The chain couples TRBV6-2 or TRBV6-3 to TRBJ1-5; D ambiguous. V lost 2 bases and J lost 2, with 13 bases in between. The CDR3 has 16 residues. The germline CDR1 and CDR2 sequences are MNHEY and SVGEGT. CDR3: CASSYPPGGGNQPQHF. The CDR3 nucleotides read TGTGCCAGCAGTTACCCCCCCGGAGGTGGCAATCAGCCCCAGCATTTT.